These 25 T cell receptor beta chains were all obtained from the same sample, sequenced in a study of shared clonotypes between healthy human individuals. The protocol was immunoSEQ multiplex PCR, while the TCRdb copy is restricted to in-frame clones and leaves out a portion. The sample lists about 1.4 million clones, roughly 96% seen once, with roughly 1.2% in the top ten. Sequencing was performed on naive CD4+ T cells sorted from blood. Documented subset: CD45RA+ positively selected. The receptor source for this set is a man aged 25-45 years in good health.

In regard to this clone: This same CDR3 is encoded by further DNA sequences in the sample. V is TRBV18 and J is TRBJ1-5; D is uncertain. Trimming stripped 1 base from V and 6 bases from J, with 4 bases between. The CDR3 sequence is 12 residues long. Germline CDR1 and CDR2: KGHSH and LQKENI. CDR3 loop: CASSPLGQPQHF. The CDR3 bases are TGTGCCAGCTCACCACTAGGTCAGCCCCAGCATTTT. The full variable domain, rest sourced from reference TRBV18 and TRBJ1-5, is NAGVMQNPRHLVRRRGQEARLRCSPMKGHSHVYWYRQLPEEGLKFMVYLQKENIIDESGMPKERFSAEFPKEGPSILRIQQVVRGDSAAYFCASSPLGQPQHFGDGTRLSIL.

The gene calls are TRBV11-2 and TRBJ2-1; TRBD1 matches 9 bases. The V gene's germline CDR1 is SGHAT and CDR2 FQNNGV. J was trimmed by 12 bases and V by 6 bases; bases with no gene match: 15. The CDR3 consists of 15 residues. This CDR3 is CASRVIRDRAASQFF. The CDR3 DNA is TGTGCCAGCAGGGTGATCCGGGACAGGGCCGCTTCGCAGTTCTTC.

V gene TRBV15 combines with J gene TRBJ2-7; D is perhaps TRBD1 (6 bases). V shed 2 bases and J shed 3 bases, with 14 bases lying between them. This CDR3 contains 15 residues. CDR1 LNHNV and CDR2 YYDKDF come from the germline V gene (reference sequence). CDR3 protein: CATSRTNRELYEQYF. In DNA, the CDR3 is TGTGCCACCAGCAGAACTAACAGGGAACTCTACGAGCAGTACTTC.

This sequence joins TRBV10-3 and TRBJ2-1, with unresolved D. There are 15 residues in the CDR3. CDR1 and CDR2 (germline): ENHRY, SYGVKD. Deletions cut 1 base from V and 0 bases from J, with 7 bases between. The CDR3, as DNA: TGTGCCATCAGTGAGTTAAAGAGCTCCTACAATGAGCAGTTCTTC. Residues: CAISELKSSYNEQFF.

The chain couples TRBV28 to TRBJ2-3; D unresolved. Deletions cut 2 bases from V and 4 bases from J, with 4 bases between. The CDR3 sequence is 12 residues long. The germline V gene encodes CDR1 MDHEN and CDR2 SYDVKM. The CDR3 protein is CASSLSADTQYF. The CDR3, as DNA: TGTGCCAGCAGTTTAAGCGCAGATACGCAGTATTTT.

The chain uses TRBV9 and TRBJ2-5, with D possibly TRBD2 on 6 matching bases. This CDR3 comprises 16 residues. Trimming removed 0 bases from V and 5 bases from J, with 17 bases in between. The V gene's germline CDR1 is SGDLS and CDR2 YYNGEE. The CDR3 DNA reads TGTGCCAGCAGCGTAGTACCGGGAGCGTGGACTGAGACCCAGTACTTC. It codes for CASSVVPGAWTETQYF.

The chain carries TRBV29-1 and TRBJ1-1, with D possibly being TRBD1 (6 bases). CDR3 length: 14 residues. V was shortened by 6 bases and J by 4 bases, with 18 bases between the two germline ends. The germline gives CDR1 SQVTM, CDR2 ANQGSEA. CDR3 in amino acids: CSVGGTGKGTEAFF. DNA of the CDR3: TGCAGCGTCGGGGGAACAGGGAAGGGCACTGAAGCTTTCTTT.

The chain combines TRBV15 with TRBJ1-5; 8 positions agree with TRBD1. Germline CDR1 reads LNHNV; CDR2 reads YYDKDF (reference sequence). This CDR3 is 16 amino acids long. The J segment lost 0 bases and the V segment lost 3 bases, leaving 4 bases of the junction unmatched. The CDR3 nucleotides read TGTGCCACCAGCAGTAGGACAGGGCTTAGCAATCAGCCCCAGCATTTT. As protein: CATSSRTGLSNQPQHF.

The chain recombines TRBV18 with TRBJ2-6; 13 bases agree with TRBD2. The CDR3 has 18 amino acids. Germline CDR1 is KGHSH and CDR2 is LQKENI. The trim removed 3 bases at V and 1 base at J, leaving 3 bases unmatched. CDR3 DNA sequence: TGTGCCAGCTCACCTTGGACTAGCGGGAGTTCTGGGGCCAACGTCCTGACTTTC. Translated, it gives CASSPWTSGSSGANVLTF.

As regards this clone: Different DNA sequences within this sample yield the same CDR3. V usage is TRBV7-2 and J usage is TRBJ2-7; TRBD1 matches at 8 bases. CDR1 is SGHTA and CDR2 is FQGNSA in the germline V gene. This CDR3 spans 14 amino acids. V lost 5 bases to trimming and J lost 3 bases; unmatched junction nucleotides: 6. The CDR3 is CASSPDRGNYEQYF. Written as DNA, the CDR3 is TGTGCCAGCAGCCCTGACAGGGGTAACTACGAGCAGTACTTC.

V is TRBV5-4 and J is TRBJ2-1; 9 bases are shared with TRBD2. Germline CDR1 and CDR2: SGHNT and YYREEE (reference sequence). The V segment lost 6 bases and the J segment 7 bases; nucleotides outside the gene matches: 11. CDR3 length: 15 amino acids. CDR3 sequence (DNA): TGTGCCAGCACCCTCGGAGGCGGGAGGGGTAATGAGCAGTTCTTC. As protein: CASTLGGGRGNEQFF. The full variable domain, completed using reference TRBV5-4 and TRBJ2-1, is ETGVTQSPTHLIKTRGQQVTLRCSSQSGHNTVSWYQQALGQGPQFIFQYYREEENGRGNFPPRFSGLQFPNYSSELNVNALELDDSALYLCASTLGGGRGNEQFFGPGTRLTVL.

The chain couples TRBV6-4 to TRBJ1-5; no reliable D call. V was trimmed by 6 bases and J by 6 bases, leaving 12 bases between them. Germline V lookup: CDR1 MRHNA, CDR2 SNTAGT. This CDR3 is built from 13 residues. The DNA of the CDR3 is TGTGCCAGCAGCCCGCGGCTAGGTCAGCCCCAGCATTTT. Its protein product is CASSPRLGQPQHF.

The genes are TRBV28 and TRBJ1-2; D uncertain. Germline CDR1 is MDHEN and CDR2 is SYDVKM. Trimming stripped 9 bases from V and 2 bases from J, with 19 bases between. This CDR3 comprises 15 residues. This CDR3 reads CASDTPLRRNYGYTF. CDR3 DNA sequence: TGTGCCAGTGACACCCCCCTTCGGAGGAACTATGGCTACACCTTC.

The chain carries TRBV29-1 and TRBJ2-3; 7 bases are a match to TRBD1. The CDR3 runs 14 residues. The junction had 4 bases not matched to a gene; V was cut back by 4 bases and J by 0 bases. Germline assignment: CDR1 SQVTM and CDR2 ANQGSEA. CDR3 sequence (DNA): TGCAGCGTTGGACAGGGACCTAGCACAGATACGCAGTATTTT. Protein sequence: CSVGQGPSTDTQYF.

This chain links TRBV28 with TRBJ2-1, with TRBD2 matching over 7 bases. The length of the CDR3 is 18 residues. Per the germline V gene, CDR1 is MDHEN and CDR2 is SYDVKM. With 7 bases clipped from V and 0 bases from J, the junction kept 15 bases outside the gene matches. The CDR3, as DNA: TGTGCCAGCACTACTGGTACTAGCGCCAAGAGCTCCTACAATGAGCAGTTCTTC. Translated, it gives CASTTGTSAKSSYNEQFF.

This clone was seen just once. Different DNA sequences within this sample yield the same CDR3. The chain carries TRBV7-9 and TRBJ1-1; no clear D gene. The ends were cut back, 5 bases at V and 1 base at J, with 8 bases in the middle. Germline V CDR1 and CDR2: SEHNR, FQNEAQ (reference sequence). This CDR3 comprises 13 residues. The CDR3: CASSLSRNTEAFF. In DNA, the CDR3 is TGTGCCAGCAGCCTCAGCCGGAACACTGAAGCTTTCTTT.

The gene calls are TRBV9 and TRBJ2-2, with a weak D call TRBD2 (5 bases). Germline V lookup: CDR1 SGDLS, CDR2 YYNGEE. The ends were cut back, 2 bases at V and 7 bases at J, with 9 bases in the middle. CDR3 size: 13 residues. The CDR3 spells CASSVRVGGELFF. CDR3 sequence (DNA): TGTGCCAGCAGCGTGAGGGTCGGCGGGGAGCTGTTTTTT.

The chain combines TRBV25-1 with TRBJ1-1, with D perhaps matching TRBD1 (6 bases). Trimming left V 3 bases short and J 4 bases short, with 9 bases between. The CDR3 sequence is 13 residues long. Germline CDR1 reads MGHDK; CDR2 reads SYGVNS. Here the CDR3 DNA reads TGTGCCAGCAGTGAGAGGGGGGGCACTGAAGCTTTCTTT. Residues: CASSERGGTEAFF.

This clone appeared a few times. This chain uses TRBV5-6 with TRBJ2-5; 9 bases are shared with TRBD2. Germline V gives CDR1 SGHDT, CDR2 YYEEEE. The CDR3 is made up of 15 amino acids. V trimming: 4 bases; J trimming: 5 bases; junction bases outside the gene matches: 9. In nucleotides, the CDR3 is TGTGCCAGCAGCCCCTGGGCTAGCGGGACGGAGACCCAGTACTTC. Protein product: CASSPWASGTETQYF.

The chain joins TRBV7-9 to TRBJ1-2; D is unclear. This CDR3 spans 14 amino acids. Germline V lookup: CDR1 SEHNR, CDR2 FQNEAQ (reference sequence). The ends were cut back, 5 bases at V and 4 bases at J, with 14 bases in the middle. For the CDR3, the DNA is TGTGCCAGCAGCCGTGAGGCAAACCTCTATGGCTACACCTTC. Translating it yields CASSREANLYGYTF.

This clone is a singleton in its sample. V is TRBV5-4 and J is TRBJ1-5; TRBD1 agrees at 8 bases. This CDR3 is 17 amino acids long. CDR1 SGHNT and CDR2 YYREEE come from the germline V gene (reference sequence). Trimming at V came to 0 bases and at J to 4 bases, leaving 9 bases not matched to a gene. The CDR3 nucleotides read TGTGCCAGCAGCTTGGTGGCTCCCGGACAGGGAAATCAGCCCCAGCATTTT. It specifies CASSLVAPGQGNQPQHF.

The chain is built from TRBV5-5 and TRBJ2-3; maybe TRBD2 (6 bases). The V end lost 4 bases, the J end lost 6 bases, and 15 bases lay between the germline ends. Per germline, CDR1 SGHKS and CDR2 YYEKEE (reference sequence). The CDR3 consists of 14 residues. Here the CDR3 reads CASSLVLALDTQYF. The CDR3 DNA reads TGTGCCAGCAGCCTGGTACTAGCTTTGGATACGCAGTATTTT.

The V gene is TRBV19, the J gene TRBJ2-1; D is unclear. Trimming took 7 bases from V and 8 from J, leaving 9 bases between them. This CDR3 spans 11 amino acids. Germline V gene data show CDR1 as LNHDA and CDR2 as SQIVND (reference sequence). The CDR3: CASTEFDEQFF. The DNA for the CDR3 is TGTGCCAGTACGGAATTCGATGAGCAGTTCTTC.

V is TRBV6-5 and J is TRBJ2-3; possibly TRBD1 for D (6 bases). V gave up 10 bases and J gave up 1 base, with 12 bases separating them. The CDR3 extends over 13 amino acids. Germline CDR1 is MNHEY and CDR2 is SVGAGI. The CDR3 loop is CATHRTGTDTQYF. The CDR3, as DNA: TGTGCCACTCACAGGACAGGCACAGATACGCAGTATTTT.

The chain combines TRBV30 with TRBJ2-1, with D perhaps TRBD2 (5 bases). Trimming removed 4 bases from V and 1 base from J, with 11 bases in between. The CDR3 covers 14 residues. Looked up from germline, CDR1 is GTSNPN and CDR2 is SVGIG (reference sequence). CDR3 protein: CAWMWGVSYNEQFF. The CDR3 nucleotides are TGTGCCTGGATGTGGGGAGTTTCCTACAATGAGCAGTTCTTC.